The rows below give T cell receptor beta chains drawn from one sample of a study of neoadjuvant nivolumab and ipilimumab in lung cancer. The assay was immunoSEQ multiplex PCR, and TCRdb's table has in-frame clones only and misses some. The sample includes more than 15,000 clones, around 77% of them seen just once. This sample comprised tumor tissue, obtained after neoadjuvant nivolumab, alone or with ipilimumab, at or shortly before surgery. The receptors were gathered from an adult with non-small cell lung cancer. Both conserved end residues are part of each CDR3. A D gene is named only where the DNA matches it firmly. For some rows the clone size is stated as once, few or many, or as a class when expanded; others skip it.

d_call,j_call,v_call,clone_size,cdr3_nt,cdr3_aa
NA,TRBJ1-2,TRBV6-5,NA,TGTGCCAGCACCACGCCGGGTAACTATGGCTACACCTTC,CASTTPGNYGYTF
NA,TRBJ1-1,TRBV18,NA,TGTGCCAGCTCATTGTCAGTCATGAACACTGAAGCTTTCTTT,CASSLSVMNTEAFF
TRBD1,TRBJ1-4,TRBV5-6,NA,TGTGCCAGCAGCCAGGGGACAGGGAGAAATGAAAAACTGTTTTTT,CASSQGTGRNEKLFF
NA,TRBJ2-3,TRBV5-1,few,TGCGCCAGCAGCCTGGCGGGGACAGATACGCAGTATTTT,CASSLAGTDTQYF
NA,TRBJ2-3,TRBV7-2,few,TGTGCCAGCAGCCGCTGGGGCACAGATACGCAGTATTTT,CASSRWGTDTQYF
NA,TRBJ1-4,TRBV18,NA,TGTGCCAGCTCATCGGACAGCGGGCGAGAAAAACTGTTTTTT,CASSSDSGREKLFF
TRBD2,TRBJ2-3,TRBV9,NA,TGTGCCAGCAGTGGGACTAGCGGGGGAGGCACAGATACGCAGTATTTT,CASSGTSGGGTDTQYF
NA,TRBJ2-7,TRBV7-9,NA,TGTGCCAGCAGTCACGGACTGGGCTCCTACGAGCAGTACTTC,CASSHGLGSYEQYF
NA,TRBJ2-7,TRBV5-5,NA,TGTGCCAGCAGCCTGGAGGGTTACCCACTGGCCAACTACGAGCAGTACTTC,CASSLEGYPLANYEQYF
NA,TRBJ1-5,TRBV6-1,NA,TGTGCCAGCAGTGCGGGATCTCAGCCCCAGCATTTT,CASSAGSQPQHF
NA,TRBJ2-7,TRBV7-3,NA,TGTGCCAGCAGCTCTACGTCCGGGACGGCAAACGAGCAGTACTTC,CASSSTSGTANEQYF
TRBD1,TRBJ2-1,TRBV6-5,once,TGTGCCAGCATGTCAGGGGGTTGGGGCAATGAGCAGTTCTTC,CASMSGGWGNEQFF
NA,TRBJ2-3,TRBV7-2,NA,TGTGCCAGCCTCCGGGGAGCTAGGTCTAGCACAGATACGCAGTATTTT,CASLRGARSSTDTQYF
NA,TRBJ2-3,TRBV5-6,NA,TGTGCCAGCAGCCCACGGGGAAATACGCAGTATTTT,CASSPRGNTQYF
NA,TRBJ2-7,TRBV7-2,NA,TGTGCCAGCTCGAGGTCGGGCGAGCAGTACTTC,CASSRSGEQYF
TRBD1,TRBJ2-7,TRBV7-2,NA,TGTGCCAGCAGCCCCAGACAGGGGTCCTACGAGCAGTACTTC,CASSPRQGSYEQYF
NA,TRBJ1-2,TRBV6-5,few,TGTGCCAGCAGTTACTTCAAGGGTAGGGGTGGCTACACCTTC,CASSYFKGRGGYTF
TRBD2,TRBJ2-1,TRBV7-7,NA,TGTGCCAGCAGCTTAGACCCTAGCGGGGTACGTGAGCAGTTCTTC,CASSLDPSGVREQFF
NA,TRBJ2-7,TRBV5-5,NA,NA,CASSWGQGALDRSF
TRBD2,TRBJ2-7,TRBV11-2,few,TGTGCCAGCAGCTTTCTAGCGGGCCACGAGCAGTACTTC,CASSFLAGHEQYF
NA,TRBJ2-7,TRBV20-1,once,TGCAGTGCTAGATCGGACTACGAGCAGTACTTC,CSARSDYEQYF
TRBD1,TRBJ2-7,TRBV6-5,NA,TGTGCCAGCAGTTTCGACAGGGGGCCGTCCTACGAGCAGTACTTC,CASSFDRGPSYEQYF
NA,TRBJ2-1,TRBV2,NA,TGTGCCAGCAGTGAAAGGGCGGGGGCAGCAGGTGAGCAGTTCTTC,CASSERAGAAGEQFF